The 26 T cell receptor beta chains given below trace back to one sample, sequenced in a study. One entry per CDR3 protein, called by TCRdb with MiXCR from the 5' RACE reads. The table records just under 65,000 distinct CDR3 sequences, approximately 23% of them present only once. Sequenced sample: memory CD4+ T cells sorted from a lymph node. Subset: memory CD4+ T cells, CD4+CD45RO+CD25-. The receptors were gathered from a female donor with breast cancer.

The V call is TRBV4-3, the J call TRBJ2-2; 9 bases match TRBD1. Germline assignment: CDR1 LGHNA and CDR2 YSLEER. V was clipped by 4 bases and J by 1 base; unmatched bases: 7. This CDR3 is 17 amino acids long. Written as DNA, the CDR3 is TGCGCCAGCAGCCCCGAGGGACAGGGTATGAACACCGGGGAGCTGTTTTTT. Translating gives CASSPEGQGMNTGELFF.

This clonotype was counted ten times or more. The rearrangement links TRBV6-1 to TRBJ2-7; 8 bases map to TRBD2. CDR3 length: 14 amino acids. CDR1 and CDR2 (germline): MNHNS, SASEGT. V was pared by 6 bases and J by 5 bases, with 9 bases of the junction left unmatched. Written as DNA, the CDR3 is TGTGCCAGCAGACCGAGCGGGAGAGTAAACGAGCAGTACTTC. Residues: CASRPSGRVNEQYF.

This clonotype was counted between two and nine times. The rearrangement joins TRBV7-3 to TRBJ2-1; 8 bases agree with TRBD1. The CDR3 is 15 residues long. J gave up 2 bases and V 3 bases, and 3 bases lay outside the gene matches. The germline gives CDR1 SGHTA, CDR2 FQGTGA. The CDR3 DNA reads as TGTGCCAGCAGCTTCGACAGGGGCCCCTACAATGAGCAGTTCTTC. Amino acids: CASSFDRGPYNEQFF.

This clonotype showed up just a few times. DNA for the CDR3: TGTGCCAGCAGCCATACAGGGTCCGGTACCCTTGAAGCTTTCTTT. It encodes CASSHTGSGTLEAFF. This sequence joins TRBV7-2 and TRBJ1-1, with D possibly being TRBD1 (6 bases). Trimming took off 5 bases at V and 7 bases at J, with 20 bases between the two ends. Germline CDR1 SGHTA, CDR2 FQGNSA. The CDR3 length is 15 residues.

This clonotype was seen only a few times. The rearrangement joins TRBV29-1 to TRBJ2-3; the match to TRBD2 covers 12 bases. Losses at the gene ends were 4 bases for V and 2 bases for J; bases not matched to a gene: 4. Germline V gene lookup returns CDR1 SQVTM and CDR2 ANQGSEA. This CDR3 has 15 residues. This CDR3 is CSVAGLAGFTDTQYF. In nucleotides, the CDR3 is TGCAGCGTTGCGGGACTAGCGGGCTTCACAGATACGCAGTATTTT.

The V gene is TRBV5-1, the J gene TRBJ2-6; the D gene is possibly TRBD1 (5 bases). CDR1 SGHRS and CDR2 YFSETQ come from the germline V gene. With 3 bases removed from V and 1 base from J, the gap between germline ends came to 8 bases. The CDR3 is 15 residues long. CDR3 DNA sequence: TGCGCCAGCAGCTCCAGGGTTTCTGGGGCCAACGTCCTGACTTTC. Encoded protein: CASSSRVSGANVLTF.

This clonotype has ten or more counts. The J gene is TRBJ2-3, the V gene TRBV20-1, with 12 bases identical to TRBD2. CDR1 DFQATT and CDR2 SNEGSKA come from the germline V gene (reference sequence). The CDR3 is 15 amino acids. The CDR3 nucleotides read TGCAGACTAGCGGGGGGCCCTTCGGGCACAGATACGCAGTATTTT. Its translation is CRLAGGPSGTDTQYF.

About this clonotype: This sequence may be a read error, since a much larger clone differs from it by one base. The V and J genes are TRBV5-6 and TRBJ2-5; D uncertain. Germline V gene data show CDR1 as SGHDT and CDR2 as YYEEEE. The length of the CDR3 is 16 residues. V was pared by 0 bases and J by 0 bases, with 12 bases between. The CDR3 DNA is TGTGCCAGCAGCTTGGCCGTGGGCGGATACCAAGAGACCCAGTACTTC. This codes for CASSLAVGGYQETQYF.

This clonotype was counted at least ten times. The chain joins TRBV7-2 to TRBJ2-7; D unresolved. V lost 0 bases and J lost 4, with 7 bases in between. The CDR3 contains 13 residues. Germline V gives CDR1 SGHTA, CDR2 FQGNSA. The CDR3 DNA sequence: TGTGCCAGCAGCTTAGCCCGAGAATACGAGCAGTACTTC. The encoded protein is CASSLAREYEQYF.

This clonotype was counted a few times. This sequence joins TRBV10-3 and TRBJ2-1, with 9 bases matching TRBD1. The germline CDR1 and CDR2 sequences are ENHRY and SYGVKD. The CDR3 totals 17 residues. The trim removed 3 bases at V and 2 bases at J, leaving 8 bases unmatched. CDR3 DNA: TGTGCCATCAGTGAAGAAACAGGGGGCAAAGCCTACAATGAGCAGTTCTTC. As protein: CAISEETGGKAYNEQFF.

As for this clonotype: This may be a read error: a much more frequent sequence differs by one nucleotide. The gene calls are TRBV4-3 and TRBJ1-5; D gene ambiguous. Trimming left V 0 bases short and J 6 bases short, with 12 bases between. Germline-derived CDR1 and CDR2 are LGHNA and YSLEER. The CDR3 is made up of 15 amino acids. CDR3 sequence reads: CASSQEYWESQPQHF. In nucleotides, the CDR3 is TGCGCCAGCAGCCAAGAGTACTGGGAAAGTCAGCCCCAGCATTTT.

There are a few counts of this clonotype. The chain has TRBV6-5 and TRBJ2-7, with D hard to call. CDR1 MNHEY and CDR2 SVGAGI come from the germline V gene. With 5 bases removed from V and 0 bases from J, the gap between germline ends came to 11 bases. The CDR3 totals 14 residues. CDR3 protein: CASSTGRTSYEQYF. In nucleotides, the CDR3 is TGTGCCAGCAGTACCGGACGGACCTCCTACGAGCAGTACTTC.

This clonotype is medium-sized in the sample. The chain joins TRBV7-2 to TRBJ2-3, with D unresolved. The germline gives CDR1 SGHTA, CDR2 FQGNSA. The germline V and J ends were trimmed by 2 bases and 5 bases, with 2 bases remaining between them. This CDR3 has 11 residues. Here the CDR3 reads CASSLLDTQYF. DNA of the CDR3: TGTGCCAGCAGCTTACTAGATACGCAGTATTTT.

Comment on this clonotype: Lacking the conserved final phenylalanine or tryptophan, this CDR3 likely reflects a read error. It is unclear where the CDR3 begins or ends on the DNA, so no DNA is shown, and the CDR3 is as TCRdb lists it. V gene TRBV21-1 combines with J gene TRBJ2-7; the table's D call, TRBD1, was not checked against the DNA. TRBV21-1 is deemed a pseudogene. The CDR3 contains 13 residues when both ends are counted. This CDR3 reads CASPAPTSHEQYL.

This clonotype was observed many times. V gene TRBV29-1 combines with J gene TRBJ2-3; perhaps D is TRBD1 or TRBD2 (5 bases each). The length of the CDR3 is 13 residues. The V gene lost 8 bases and the J gene lost 1 base, with 13 bases spanning the gap. Germline values: CDR1 SQVTM, CDR2 ANQGSEA. CDR3 in amino acids: CSTWDRRTDTQYF. The CDR3 coding sequence is TGCAGCACTTGGGACCGGCGCACAGATACGCAGTATTTT.

This clonotype showed up many times. The chain employs TRBV7-2 and TRBJ2-1; D is unclear. V was trimmed by 3 bases and J by 10 bases, leaving 7 bases between them. The CDR3 covers 11 residues. Per germline, CDR1 SGHTA and CDR2 FQGNSA. In DNA, the CDR3 is TGTGCCAGCAGCTTTAGCCACGAGCAGTTCTTC. This sequence encodes CASSFSHEQFF.

This clonotype was recorded at least ten times. This chain joins TRBV7-9 and TRBJ1-2; a possible D gene is TRBD1 (6 bases). The CDR3 spans 13 residues. Germline CDR1 reads SEHNR; CDR2 reads FQNEAQ (reference sequence). V was pared by 4 bases and J by 2 bases, with 8 bases between. Here the CDR3 DNA reads TGTGCCAGCAGCTGGGGGCAGAACTATGGCTACACCTTC. It yields the protein CASSWGQNYGYTF.

This clonotype was found many times. The rearrangement joins TRBV29-1 to TRBJ2-7; D possibly corresponds to TRBD2 (5 bases). The germline gives CDR1 SQVTM, CDR2 ANQGSEA. The CDR3 consists of 14 residues. V lost 5 bases and J 3 bases, leaving 17 bases between the germline ends. The CDR3 sequence is CSVSSSIANYEQYF. CDR3 DNA sequence: TGCAGCGTTTCTAGCTCTATCGCCAACTACGAGCAGTACTTC.

On this clonotype itself: A junction end diverges from the germline sequence, so it may reflect a read error. The chain links TRBV6-6 to TRBJ2-5, with D perhaps being TRBD1 or TRBD2 (7 bases each). The germline gives CDR1 MNHNY, CDR2 SVGAGI (reference sequence). The CDR3 runs 16 residues. For the CDR3, the DNA is TGTGCCAGCAGCCCACACGCGCTCAGGGGGGGAGAGTCCCAGTACTTC. This codes for CASSPHALRGGESQYF.

The sample holds many counts of this clonotype. V and J are TRBV6-5 and TRBJ2-5; D is uncertain. CDR3 length: 15 amino acids. The V gene's germline CDR1 is MNHEY and CDR2 SVGAGI. V shed 5 bases and J shed 0 bases, with 13 bases lying between them. The CDR3 loop is CASSTPLDNQETQYF. Written as DNA, the CDR3 is TGTGCCAGCAGTACCCCCCTAGACAACCAAGAGACCCAGTACTTC.

This clonotype has a count of ten or more. The chain employs TRBV6-5 and TRBJ2-5, with 7 bases aligning to TRBD1. CDR3 length: 16 amino acids. Germline CDR1 is MNHEY and CDR2 is SVGAGI. Trimming took 3 bases from V and 5 from J; bases not matched to a gene: 12. CDR3 in DNA: TGTGCCAGCAGTTATAAGTTCGCAGGGGGAAGGGAGACCCAGTACTTC. Residues: CASSYKFAGGRETQYF.

With regard to this clonotype: One end of the junction does not line up with germline, which may come from a read error. The V call is TRBV10-1, the J call TRBJ2-4, with D tentatively TRBD1 (6 bases). The CDR3 loop spans 15 amino acids. Germline CDR1 is WNHNN and CDR2 is SYGVQD (reference sequence). DNA of the CDR3: TGCGCCCCCAGAGGACAGAGAATATCCAAAAACACTCAGTACTTC. Translating it yields CAPRGQRISKNTQYF.

The chain employs TRBV7-2 and TRBJ1-1; no clear D gene. The V gene's germline CDR1 is SGHTA and CDR2 FQGNSA. Deletions cut 8 bases from V and 5 bases from J, with 18 bases between. CDR3 length: 14 amino acids. CDR3 DNA sequence: TGTGCCAGCGCCCCGGTAGCCAGAGGGACTGAAGCTTTCTTT. This encodes CASAPVARGTEAFF.

This clonotype was seen at least ten times. The rearrangement uses TRBV11-2 and TRBJ2-5; 8 bases map to TRBD2. There are 12 residues in the CDR3. V lost 10 bases, J lost 4 bases, and 5 bases stayed unmatched. The germline gives CDR1 SGHAT, CDR2 FQNNGV. The CDR3 spells CATGRGGETQYF. The DNA of the CDR3 is TGTGCCACAGGACGGGGGGGAGAGACCCAGTACTTC.

This clonotype was counted between two and nine times. V is TRBV12-3 or TRBV12-4 and J is TRBJ1-1; D might be TRBD1 (5 bases). Between the trimmed V and J ends, which lost 7 bases and 1 base, there was a span of 10 bases. CDR3 length: 13 amino acids. The CDR3 spells CASILTGNTEAFF. In DNA form, the CDR3 reads TGTGCCAGCATACTTACAGGGAACACTGAAGCTTTCTTT.

The DNA of the CDR3 is TGTGCCAGCAGCCAAGGACAGGGGGGTACGCAGTATTTT. Protein sequence: CASSQGQGGTQYF. The V call is TRBV7-6, the J call TRBJ2-3, with TRBD1 matching 10 bases. Per germline, CDR1 SGHVS and CDR2 FNYEAQ. V trimming: 5 bases; J trimming: 8 bases; junction bases outside the gene matches: 4. The CDR3 runs 13 residues.